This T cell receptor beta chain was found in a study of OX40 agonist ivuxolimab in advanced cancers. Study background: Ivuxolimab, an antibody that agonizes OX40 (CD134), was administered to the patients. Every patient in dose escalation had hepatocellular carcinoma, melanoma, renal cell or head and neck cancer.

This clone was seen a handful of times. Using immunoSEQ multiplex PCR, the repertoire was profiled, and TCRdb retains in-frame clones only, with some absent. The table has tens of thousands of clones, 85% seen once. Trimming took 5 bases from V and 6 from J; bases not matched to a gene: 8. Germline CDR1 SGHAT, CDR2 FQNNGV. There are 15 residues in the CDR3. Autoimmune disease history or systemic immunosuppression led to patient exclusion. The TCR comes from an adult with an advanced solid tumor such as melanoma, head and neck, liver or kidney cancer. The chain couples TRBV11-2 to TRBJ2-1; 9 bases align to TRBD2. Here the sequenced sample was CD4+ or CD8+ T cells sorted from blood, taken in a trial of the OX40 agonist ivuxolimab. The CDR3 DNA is TGTGCCAGCAGCCTACCCGGGACTAGCAGCAATGAGCAGTTCTTC. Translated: CASSLPGTSSNEQFF.